The sample holds many counts of the clone carrying this T cell receptor (beta chain). RNA transcripts were the template for amplifying TCR beta CDR3 regions. The HTBI set primed first-round TCR CDR3 RT-PCR. From the multiplex PCR reads, TCRdb called clonotypes with MiXCR, one entry per CDR3 protein. The sample yields under 400,000 distinct CDR3 sequences, around a sixth seen once. The data were obtained in a study of T cells in Graves' hyperthyroidism and ophthalmopathy. Study-level information: Peripheral blood collection took place at initial diagnosis, before any treatment.

The CDR3 is 15 amino acids. Between the trimmed V and J ends, which lost 4 bases and 0 bases, there was a span of 10 bases. Germline V lookup: CDR1 LGHDT, CDR2 YNNKEL (reference sequence). The chain couples TRBV3-1 to TRBJ1-3; D ambiguous. The sequenced sample consisted of blood. This TCR derives from a man aged 30 to 45 with Graves' hyperthyroidism. CDR3: CASSPSRASGNTIYF. The CDR3 coding sequence is TGTGCCAGCAGCCCCTCGAGGGCCTCTGGAAACACCATATATTTT.